This passage covers 29 T cell receptor beta chains from one sample sequenced in a study of PD-1 blockade in classical Hodgkin lymphoma. The data were produced by immunoSEQ multiplex PCR, yet TCRdb's version contains in-frame clones alone and is incomplete. Found here are 90,000 to 100,000 clones, roughly 92% of them singletons; the top ten hold 2.5% to 3%. All the patients suffered relapse after autologous stem cell transplantation, and brentuximab vedotin exposure differed. The specimen comprised peripheral blood mononuclear cells (PBMCs), sampled at baseline. The source of these receptors is a human donor with classical Hodgkin lymphoma.

The chain has TRBV5-1 and TRBJ2-1; D unresolved. V was trimmed by 2 bases and J by 9 bases, leaving 9 bases between them. This CDR3 is built from 12 residues. The germline gives CDR1 SGHRS, CDR2 YFSETQ. The CDR3, as DNA: TGCGCCAGCAGCTTTTCTCCTGGTGAGCAGTTCTTC. It specifies CASSFSPGEQFF.

The chain recombines TRBV27 with TRBJ2-7; the D gene is possibly TRBD1 (5 bases). Germline V lookup: CDR1 MNHEY, CDR2 SMNVEV (reference sequence). The CDR3 covers 16 residues. The V gene lost 2 bases and the J gene lost 0 bases, with 14 bases spanning the gap. The CDR3 protein is CASSLKGPGLSYEQYF. DNA of the CDR3: TGTGCCAGCAGTTTAAAGGGGCCAGGTCTCTCCTACGAGCAGTACTTC.

The chain combines TRBV6-6 with TRBJ1-5; 8 nucleotides agree with TRBD1. With 6 bases clipped from V and 7 bases from J, the junction kept 8 bases outside the gene matches. Per germline, CDR1 MNHNY and CDR2 SVGAGI (reference sequence). The CDR3 length is 14 residues. The chain's CDR3 is CASRPQGGNQPQHF. CDR3 DNA sequence: TGTGCCAGCAGACCACAGGGGGGGAACCAGCCCCAGCATTTT.

The chain couples TRBV28 to TRBJ2-7; the D gene is possibly TRBD2 (5 bases). This CDR3 has 15 residues. CDR1 and CDR2 (germline): MDHEN, SYDVKM. V dropped 1 base and J dropped 1 base, with 11 bases sitting between them. The CDR3 DNA follows: TGTGCCAGCAGTTTATTTGAGGGATGGTCCTACGAGCAGTACTTC. It translates to CASSLFEGWSYEQYF.

The genes are TRBV7-6 and TRBJ1-5; 7 positions agree with TRBD1. Germline CDR1 SGHVS, CDR2 FNYEAQ. The CDR3 totals 18 residues. Trimming removed 0 bases from V and 1 base from J; junction bases left unmatched: 9. CDR3 coding DNA: TGTGCCAGCAGCTTAGCGTGGGGGGAGGGGGCGAGCAATCAGCCCCAGCATTTT. Amino acids: CASSLAWGEGASNQPQHF.

This clone is a singleton in its sample. The chain uses TRBV6-6 and TRBJ2-1, with a possible D match to TRBD1 (6 bases). Germline values: CDR1 MNHNY, CDR2 SVGAGI (reference sequence). With 4 bases removed from V and 4 bases from J, the gap between germline ends came to 14 bases. The CDR3 has 15 residues. The CDR3 protein is CASSSGQGPYNEQFF. CDR3 DNA: TGTGCCAGCAGTTCGGGGCAGGGGCCTTACAATGAGCAGTTCTTC.

The CDR3 loop is CASSLGPDRITEAFF. As DNA, the CDR3 is TGTGCCAGCAGCTTAGGGCCCGACAGGATCACTGAAGCTTTCTTT. This rearrangement joins TRBV7-9 to TRBJ1-1; D possibly corresponds to TRBD1 (6 bases). Between the trimmed V and J ends, which lost 1 base and 4 bases, there was a span of 13 bases. Looked up from germline, CDR1 is SEHNR and CDR2 is FQNEAQ (reference sequence). This CDR3 has 15 amino acids.

The chain couples TRBV7-9 to TRBJ2-5; D is ambiguous. Germline V gives CDR1 SEHNR, CDR2 FQNEAQ (reference sequence). V was cut by 2 bases and J by 5 bases, with 12 bases left in between. The CDR3 is made up of 14 amino acids. The CDR3 DNA reads TGTGCCAGCAGCTTATTAGGTTTTGGGGAGACCCAGTACTTC. It codes for CASSLLGFGETQYF.

The gene calls are TRBV5-1 and TRBJ2-7; 13 positions agree with TRBD2. The germline V gene encodes CDR1 SGHRS and CDR2 YFSETQ. This CDR3 comprises 16 residues. The V and J ends lost 7 bases and 5 bases, in that order; junction bases with no gene match: 12. CDR3 DNA: TGCGCCAGCTCCCCCTGGGGACTAGCGGGATCTGACGAGCAGTACTTC. Translating gives CASSPWGLAGSDEQYF.

The V and J genes are TRBV30 and TRBJ1-5; D gene uncertain. CDR1 and CDR2 (germline): GTSNPN, SVGIG (reference sequence). Trimming removed 8 bases from V and 6 bases from J, with 20 bases in between. This CDR3 comprises 14 residues. As DNA, the CDR3 is TGTGCCCATGAAATACAGTATTCCGTTCAGCCCCAGCATTTT. This sequence encodes CAHEIQYSVQPQHF.

This chain uses TRBV27 with TRBJ2-5, with TRBD1 matching 9 bases. V shed 5 bases and J 2 bases; nucleotides not matched to a gene: 21. The CDR3 is made up of 20 amino acids. Germline CDR1 and CDR2: MNHEY and SMNVEV (reference sequence). CDR3 nucleotides: TGTGCCAGCAGTCCAAACCCCGGGACAGGGCCCCGGGGGTCGCAAGAGACCCAGTACTTC. Translated, it gives CASSPNPGTGPRGSQETQYF.

This chain links TRBV4-1 with TRBJ1-1; 8 positions match TRBD1. This CDR3 contains 16 residues. Germline V gene lookup returns CDR1 MGHRA and CDR2 YSYEKL. V gave up 4 bases and J gave up 1 base; unmatched junction bases: 8. The CDR3 coding sequence is TGCGCCAGCAGCCCGAGACAGGGGAGGAGGAACACTGAAGCTTTCTTT. Residues: CASSPRQGRRNTEAFF.

The J gene is TRBJ1-1, the V gene TRBV10-1; no reliable D call. This CDR3 spans 13 amino acids. V shed 4 bases and J shed 2 bases, with 8 bases lying between them. Germline V gene data show CDR1 as WNHNN and CDR2 as SYGVQD (reference sequence). Written as DNA, the CDR3 is TGCGCCAGCAGTGCCGGCAGTAACACTGAAGCTTTCTTT. As protein: CASSAGSNTEAFF.

In its sample, this clone was seen once. The chain uses TRBV30 and TRBJ2-2; 9 nucleotides line up with TRBD2. CDR1 and CDR2 (germline): GTSNPN, SVGIG (reference sequence). The junction had 8 bases not matched to a gene; V was cut back by 2 bases and J by 1 base. The CDR3 length is 17 residues. The CDR3, as DNA: TGTGCCTGGAGTCTTGAGAAAGCGGGGGGGAACACCGGGGAGCTGTTTTTT. This gives the protein CAWSLEKAGGNTGELFF.

The rearrangement uses TRBV28 and TRBJ2-6; D perhaps matches TRBD2 (6 bases). CDR3 length equals 17 residues. V was cut by 10 bases and J by 3 bases, with 22 bases left in between. Germline V gene data show CDR1 as MDHEN and CDR2 as SYDVKM. The CDR3 spells CATARGGFSFGANVLTF. Here the CDR3 DNA reads TGTGCCACCGCAAGAGGAGGGTTTAGCTTTGGGGCCAACGTCCTGACTTTC.

The genes are TRBV7-3 and TRBJ1-2, with no clear D. CDR1 and CDR2 (germline): SGHTA, FQGTGA. V was cut by 4 bases and J by 4 bases, with 7 bases left in between. There are 12 residues in the CDR3. The CDR3 DNA reads TGTGCCAGCAGCTCCGACGGCTATGGCTACACCTTC. Translating it yields CASSSDGYGYTF.

This clone was recorded once. The V call is TRBV27, the J call TRBJ2-3; perhaps D is TRBD1 or TRBD2 (7 bases each). The V gene lost 6 bases and the J gene lost 0 bases, with 16 bases spanning the gap. The CDR3 contains 16 residues. Germline V gives CDR1 MNHEY, CDR2 SMNVEV (reference sequence). The CDR3 protein is CASSRRGRGSTDTQYF. CDR3 sequence (DNA): TGTGCCAGCAGCCGGAGGGGGCGGGGGAGCACAGATACGCAGTATTTT.

This chain links TRBV6-5 with TRBJ1-3, with D uncertain. Germline V gene data show CDR1 as MNHEY and CDR2 as SVGAGI. Trimming cost V 6 bases and J 1 base, with 13 bases left between them. CDR3 length equals 15 residues. CDR3 protein: CASSRGSESGNTIYF. The CDR3 region has the DNA TGTGCCAGCAGCCGTGGGTCCGAATCTGGAAACACCATATATTTT.

This rearrangement joins TRBV28 to TRBJ2-4; D possibly matches TRBD1 or TRBD2 (6 bases each). Germline V lookup: CDR1 MDHEN, CDR2 SYDVKM. This CDR3 contains 14 residues. Between the trimmed V and J ends, which lost 3 bases and 5 bases, there was a span of 11 bases. The CDR3 nucleotides are TGTGCCAGCAGTTTTGGGGGGCCGGAAAACATTCAGTACTTC. The encoded protein is CASSFGGPENIQYF.

The chain couples TRBV5-6 to TRBJ1-2; no clear D. CDR3 length: 11 amino acids. V was clipped by 4 bases and J by 3 bases, with 4 bases between them. In germline, CDR1 is SGHDT, CDR2 YYEEEE. CDR3 nucleotide sequence: TGTGCCAGCAGCGGAGACTATGGCTACACCTTC. Its translation is CASSGDYGYTF.

The chain employs TRBV18 and TRBJ2-7, with 8 bases that match TRBD1. Germline CDR1 KGHSH, CDR2 LQKENI. There are 19 residues in the CDR3. V lost 3 bases to trimming and J lost 3 bases; unmatched junction nucleotides: 19. The CDR3 protein is CASSPRTTRAGTGDYEQYF. In DNA, the CDR3 is TGTGCCAGCTCACCGCGGACGACACGGGCCGGGACAGGAGACTACGAGCAGTACTTC. The full variable domain, its missing parts supplied by reference TRBV18 and TRBJ2-7, is NAGVMQNPRHLVRRRGQEARLRCSPMKGHSHVYWYRQLPEEGLKFMVYLQKENIIDESGMPKERFSAEFPKEGPSILRIQQVVRGDSAAYFCASSPRTTRAGTGDYEQYFGPGTRLTVT.

The chain has TRBV27 and TRBJ2-3; 9 nucleotides agree with TRBD2. The ends lost 8 bases at V and 1 base at J; junction bases unmatched: 10. CDR1 is MNHEY and CDR2 is SMNVEV in the germline V gene (reference sequence). This CDR3 contains 16 residues. CDR3 in DNA: TGTGCCAGCGGACTAGTCGGGACTAGCCGCACAGATACGCAGTATTTT. This codes for CASGLVGTSRTDTQYF.

This chain links TRBV15 with TRBJ1-5; possibly TRBD1 for D (6 bases). V lost 5 bases and J lost 3, with 11 bases in between. Per the germline V gene, CDR1 is LNHNV and CDR2 is YYDKDF (reference sequence). CDR3 length: 14 amino acids. CDR3 DNA sequence: TGTGCCACCAGCCCGGGGGGCACCAATCAGCCCCAGCATTTT. This encodes CATSPGGTNQPQHF.

The chain combines TRBV12-1 with TRBJ2-4; TRBD2, the D gene given by the table, was not confirmed from the DNA. TRBV12-1 corresponds to a pseudogene. The CDR3 has 14 amino acids. The DNA of the CDR3 is TGTGCCAGCAGCCGCACTAGCGGGAATCGAATTCAGTACTTC. Translating gives CASSRTSGNRIQYF.

This chain links TRBV5-4 with TRBJ2-5, with no clear D. The CDR3 spans 14 residues. V lost 1 base, J lost 2 bases, and 9 bases lay in between. The germline gives CDR1 SGHNT, CDR2 YYREEE (reference sequence). The CDR3 DNA sequence: TGTGCCAGCAGCTTGAGTCCCTTGCAAGAGACCCAGTACTTC. It yields the protein CASSLSPLQETQYF.

CDR3 coding DNA: TGCAGCGGGAGGGGTGGGGAGGAGACTGAAGCTTTCTTT. Its protein is CSGRGGEETEAFF. V and J are TRBV29-1 and TRBJ1-1; tentative D call: TRBD1 (5 bases). This CDR3 has 13 residues. CDR1 is SQVTM, CDR2 ANQGSEA, per germline. Trimming removed 7 bases at V and 5 bases at J, with 17 bases between. Full variable domain (remainder filled in from reference TRBV29-1 and TRBJ1-1): SAVISQKPSRDICQRGTSLTIQCQVDSQVTMMFWYRQQPGQSLTLIATANQGSEATYESGFVIDKFPISRPNLTFSTLTVSNMSPEDSSIYLCSGRGGEETEAFFGQGTRLTVV.

The rearrangement uses TRBV5-6 and TRBJ1-1; no definite D call. Germline V gene data show CDR1 as SGHDT and CDR2 as YYEEEE. CDR3 size: 15 residues. Trimming pared 4 bases from V and 3 bases from J, leaving 16 bases between. CDR3 sequence: CASSGRVVGDTEAFF. The CDR3 DNA follows: TGTGCCAGCAGCGGAAGGGTCGTTGGGGACACTGAAGCTTTCTTT.

The V call is TRBV30, the J call TRBJ2-1; D gene uncertain. V lost 0 bases and J 5 bases, leaving 17 bases between the germline ends. Germline CDR1 is GTSNPN and CDR2 is SVGIG (reference sequence). This CDR3 contains 16 residues. The CDR3 nucleotides read TGTGCCTGGAGTGTTCTCCCTTCCTGGGCGGACAATGAGCAGTTCTTC. It specifies CAWSVLPSWADNEQFF.

The chain carries TRBV19 and TRBJ1-4; D remains ambiguous. CDR3 length: 14 residues. V was cut by 4 bases and J by 5 bases, with 11 bases left in between. Germline lookup yields CDR1 LNHDA and CDR2 SQIVND (reference sequence). The CDR3, as DNA: TGTGCCAGTAGTAAGAGAGAACCCAATGAAAAACTGTTTTTT. Translation: CASSKREPNEKLFF.